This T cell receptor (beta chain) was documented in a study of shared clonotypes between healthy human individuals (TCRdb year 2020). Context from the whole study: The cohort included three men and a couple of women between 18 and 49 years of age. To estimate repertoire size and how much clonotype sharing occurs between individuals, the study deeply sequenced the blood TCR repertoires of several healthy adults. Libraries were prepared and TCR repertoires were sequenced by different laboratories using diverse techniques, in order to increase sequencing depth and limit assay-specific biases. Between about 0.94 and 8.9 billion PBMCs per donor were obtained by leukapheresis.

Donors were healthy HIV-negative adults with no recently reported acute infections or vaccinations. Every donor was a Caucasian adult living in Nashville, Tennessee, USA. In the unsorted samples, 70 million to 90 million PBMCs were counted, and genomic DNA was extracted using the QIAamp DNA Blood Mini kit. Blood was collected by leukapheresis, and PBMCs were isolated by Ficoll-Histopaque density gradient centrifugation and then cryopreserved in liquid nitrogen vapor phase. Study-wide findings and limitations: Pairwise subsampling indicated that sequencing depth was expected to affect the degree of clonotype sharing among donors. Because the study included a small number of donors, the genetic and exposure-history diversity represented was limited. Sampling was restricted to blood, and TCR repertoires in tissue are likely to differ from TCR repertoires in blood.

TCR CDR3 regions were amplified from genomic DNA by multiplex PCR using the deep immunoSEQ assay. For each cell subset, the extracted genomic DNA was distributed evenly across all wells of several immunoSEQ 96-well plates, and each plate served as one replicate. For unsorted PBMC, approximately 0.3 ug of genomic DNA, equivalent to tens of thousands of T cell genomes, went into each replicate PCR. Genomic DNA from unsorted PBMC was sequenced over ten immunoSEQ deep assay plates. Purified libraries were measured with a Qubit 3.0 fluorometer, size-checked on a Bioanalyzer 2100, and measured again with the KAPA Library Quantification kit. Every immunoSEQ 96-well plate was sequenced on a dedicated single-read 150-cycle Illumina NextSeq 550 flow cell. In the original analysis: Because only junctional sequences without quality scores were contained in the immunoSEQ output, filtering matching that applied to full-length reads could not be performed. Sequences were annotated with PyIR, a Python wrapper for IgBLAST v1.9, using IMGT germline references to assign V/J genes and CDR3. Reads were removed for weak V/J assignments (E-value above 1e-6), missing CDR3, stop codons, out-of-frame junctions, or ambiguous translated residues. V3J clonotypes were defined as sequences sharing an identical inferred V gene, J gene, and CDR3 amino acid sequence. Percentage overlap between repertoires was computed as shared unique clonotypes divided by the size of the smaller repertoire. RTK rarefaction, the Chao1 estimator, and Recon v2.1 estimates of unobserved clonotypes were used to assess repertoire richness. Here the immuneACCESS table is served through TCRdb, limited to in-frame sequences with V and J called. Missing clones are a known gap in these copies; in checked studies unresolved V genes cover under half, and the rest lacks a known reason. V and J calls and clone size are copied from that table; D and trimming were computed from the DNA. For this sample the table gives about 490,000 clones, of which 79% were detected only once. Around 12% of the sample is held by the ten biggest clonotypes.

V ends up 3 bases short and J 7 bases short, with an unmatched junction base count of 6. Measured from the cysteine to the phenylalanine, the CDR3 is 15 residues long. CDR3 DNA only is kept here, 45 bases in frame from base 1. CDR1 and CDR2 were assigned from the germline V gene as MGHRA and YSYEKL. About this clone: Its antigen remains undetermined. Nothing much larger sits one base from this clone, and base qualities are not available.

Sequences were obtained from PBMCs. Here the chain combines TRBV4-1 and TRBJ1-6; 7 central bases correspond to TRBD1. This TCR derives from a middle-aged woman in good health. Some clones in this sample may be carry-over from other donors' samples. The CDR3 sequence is CASSQGQTKNSPLHF. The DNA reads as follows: TGCGCCAGCAGCCAGGGACAGACAAAAAATTCACCCCTCCACTTT.